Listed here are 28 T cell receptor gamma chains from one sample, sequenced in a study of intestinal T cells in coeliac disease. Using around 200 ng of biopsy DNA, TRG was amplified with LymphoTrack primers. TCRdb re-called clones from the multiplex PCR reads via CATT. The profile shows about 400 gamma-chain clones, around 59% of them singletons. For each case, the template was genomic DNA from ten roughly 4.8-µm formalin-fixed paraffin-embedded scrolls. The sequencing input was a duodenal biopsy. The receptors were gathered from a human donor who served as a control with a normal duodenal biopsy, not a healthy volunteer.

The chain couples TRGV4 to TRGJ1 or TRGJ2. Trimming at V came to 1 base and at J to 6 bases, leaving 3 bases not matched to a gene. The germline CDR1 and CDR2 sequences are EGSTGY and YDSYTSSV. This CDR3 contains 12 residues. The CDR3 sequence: CATWDGRYKKLF. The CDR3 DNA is TGTGCCACCTGGGATGGCCGTTATAAGAAACTCTTT.

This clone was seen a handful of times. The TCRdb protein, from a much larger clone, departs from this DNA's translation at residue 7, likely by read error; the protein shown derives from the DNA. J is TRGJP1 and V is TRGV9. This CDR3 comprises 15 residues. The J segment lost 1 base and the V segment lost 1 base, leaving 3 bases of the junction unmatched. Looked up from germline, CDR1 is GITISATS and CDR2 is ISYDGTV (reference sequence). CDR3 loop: CALWEVSTTGWFKIF. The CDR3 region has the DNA TGTGCCTTGTGGGAGGTTAGTACCACTGGTTGGTTCAAGATATTT.

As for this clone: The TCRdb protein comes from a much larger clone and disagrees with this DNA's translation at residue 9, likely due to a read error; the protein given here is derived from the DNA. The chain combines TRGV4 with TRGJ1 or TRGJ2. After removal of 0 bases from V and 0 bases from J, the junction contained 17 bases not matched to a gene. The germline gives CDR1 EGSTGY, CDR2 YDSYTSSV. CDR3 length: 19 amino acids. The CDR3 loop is CATWDGIPGLGRNYYKKLF. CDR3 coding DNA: TGTGCCACCTGGGATGGGATACCTGGCCTAGGGCGGAATTATTATAAGAAACTCTTT.

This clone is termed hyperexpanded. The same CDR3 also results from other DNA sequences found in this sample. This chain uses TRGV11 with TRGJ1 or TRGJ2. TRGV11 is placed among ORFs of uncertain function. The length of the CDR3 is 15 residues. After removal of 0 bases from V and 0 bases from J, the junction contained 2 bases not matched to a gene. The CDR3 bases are TGTGCCTGCTGGATTAGGCACCTGAATTATTATAAGAAACTCTTT. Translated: CACWIRHLNYYKKLF.

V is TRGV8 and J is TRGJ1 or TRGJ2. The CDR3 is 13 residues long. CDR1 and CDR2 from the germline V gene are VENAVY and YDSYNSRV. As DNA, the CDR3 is TGTGCACCTGGGTCCGATCGGAATTATAAGAAACTCTTT. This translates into CAPGSDRNYKKLF.

In DNA form, the CDR3 reads TGTGCTGCGTGGGGTAGAAAACTCTTT. Translating it yields CAAWGRKLF. The J gene is TRGJ1 or TRGJ2, the V gene TRGV10. TRGV10 belongs to the ORF category, with a function that is uncertain. V trimming: 8 bases; J trimming: 13 bases; junction bases outside the gene matches: 6. The CDR3 contains 9 residues.

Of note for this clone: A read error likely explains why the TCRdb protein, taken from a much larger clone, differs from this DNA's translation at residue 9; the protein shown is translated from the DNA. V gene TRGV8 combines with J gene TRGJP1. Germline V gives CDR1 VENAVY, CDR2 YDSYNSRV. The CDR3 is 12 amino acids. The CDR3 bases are TGTGCCACCTGGCCCACTGGTTGGCTCAAGATATTT. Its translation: CATWPTGWLKIF.

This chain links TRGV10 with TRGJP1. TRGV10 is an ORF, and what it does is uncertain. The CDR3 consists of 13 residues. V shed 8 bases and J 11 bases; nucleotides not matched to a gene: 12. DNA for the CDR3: TGTGCTGCGTGGCTCCTCCCCACCTGGTTCAAGATATTT. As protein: CAAWLLPTWFKIF.

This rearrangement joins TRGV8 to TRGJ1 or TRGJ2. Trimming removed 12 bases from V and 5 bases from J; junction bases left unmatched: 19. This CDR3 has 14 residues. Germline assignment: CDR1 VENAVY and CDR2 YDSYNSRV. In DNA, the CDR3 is TGTGCCGACCTCGGGTCCGATCGGAATTATAAGAAACTCTTT. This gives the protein CADLGSDRNYKKLF.

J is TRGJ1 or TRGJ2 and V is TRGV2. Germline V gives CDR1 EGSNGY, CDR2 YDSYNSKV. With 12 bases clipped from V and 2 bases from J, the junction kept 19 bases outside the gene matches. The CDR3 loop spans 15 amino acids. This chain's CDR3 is CAHLGRAGDYYKKLF. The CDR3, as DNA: TGTGCCCACCTGGGACGGGCCGGGGATTATTATAAGAAACTCTTT.

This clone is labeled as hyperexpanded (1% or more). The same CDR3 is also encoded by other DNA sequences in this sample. CDR3 nucleotide sequence: TGTGCCACCTGGGACAGGAGCGTACGGGAGAAACTCTTT. This codes for CATWDRSVREKLF. This chain connects TRGV3 to TRGJ1 or TRGJ2. The trim removed 0 bases at V and 11 bases at J, leaving 10 bases unmatched. This CDR3 spans 13 amino acids. Looked up from germline, CDR1 is VTNTFY and CDR2 is YDVSTARD (reference sequence).

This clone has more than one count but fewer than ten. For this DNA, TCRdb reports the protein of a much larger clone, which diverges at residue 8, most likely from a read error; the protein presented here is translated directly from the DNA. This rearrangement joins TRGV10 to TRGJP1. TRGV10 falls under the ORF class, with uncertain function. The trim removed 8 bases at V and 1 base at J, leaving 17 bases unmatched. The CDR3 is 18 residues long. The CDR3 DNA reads TGTGCTGCGTGGGGCCCTCCTAGGTGGGTTACCACTGGTTGGTTCAAGATATTT. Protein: CAAWGPPRWVTTGWFKIF.

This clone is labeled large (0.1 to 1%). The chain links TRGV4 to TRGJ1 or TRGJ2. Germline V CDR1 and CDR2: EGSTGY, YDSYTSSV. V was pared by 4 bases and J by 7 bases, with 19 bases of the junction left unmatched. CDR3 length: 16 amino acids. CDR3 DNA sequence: TGTGCCACCTGGGACGGGCCTAGCCGTAAGGTGTATAAGAAACTCTTT. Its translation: CATWDGPSRKVYKKLF.

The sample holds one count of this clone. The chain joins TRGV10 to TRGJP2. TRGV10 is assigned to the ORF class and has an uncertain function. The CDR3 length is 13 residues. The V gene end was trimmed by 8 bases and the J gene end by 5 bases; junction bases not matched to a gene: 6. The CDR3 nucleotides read TGTGCTGCGTGGGATTGGAGTGATTGGATCAAGACGTTT. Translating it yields CAAWDWSDWIKTF.

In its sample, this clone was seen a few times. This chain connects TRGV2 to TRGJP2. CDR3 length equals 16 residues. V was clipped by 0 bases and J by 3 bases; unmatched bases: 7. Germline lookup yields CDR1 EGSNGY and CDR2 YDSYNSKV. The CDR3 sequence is CATWDGDRGSDWIKTF. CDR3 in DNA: TGTGCCACCTGGGACGGGGATCGGGGTAGTGATTGGATCAAGACGTTT.

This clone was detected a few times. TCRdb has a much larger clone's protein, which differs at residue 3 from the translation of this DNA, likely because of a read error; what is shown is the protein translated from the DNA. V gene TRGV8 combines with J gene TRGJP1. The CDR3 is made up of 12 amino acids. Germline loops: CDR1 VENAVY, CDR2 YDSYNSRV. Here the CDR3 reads CAAWPTGWFKIF. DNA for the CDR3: TGTGCCGCCTGGCCCACTGGTTGGTTCAAGATATTT.

CDR3: CALWGGRDLPNYYKKLF. CDR3 nucleotides: TGTGCCTTGTGGGGAGGGCGGGACCTCCCGAATTATTATAAGAAACTCTTT. This chain links TRGV9 with TRGJ1 or TRGJ2. Germline lookup yields CDR1 GITISATS and CDR2 ISYDGTV (reference sequence). The CDR3 sequence is 17 residues long. Losses at the gene ends were 5 bases for V and 0 bases for J; bases not matched to a gene: 16.

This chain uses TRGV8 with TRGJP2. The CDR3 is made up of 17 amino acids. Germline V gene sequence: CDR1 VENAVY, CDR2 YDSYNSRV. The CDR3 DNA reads TGTGCACCTGGGATGAAGGGGGAATATAGTAGTGATTGGATCAAGACGTTT. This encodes CAPGMKGEYSSDWIKTF.

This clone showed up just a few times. The CDR3 reads CAPGIHYYGYKKLF. The CDR3 coding sequence is TGTGCACCTGGGATACATTATTATGGTTATAAGAAACTCTTT. The gene calls are TRGV8 and TRGJ1 or TRGJ2. From germline, CDR1 is VENAVY and CDR2 YDSYNSRV. The CDR3 has 14 amino acids.

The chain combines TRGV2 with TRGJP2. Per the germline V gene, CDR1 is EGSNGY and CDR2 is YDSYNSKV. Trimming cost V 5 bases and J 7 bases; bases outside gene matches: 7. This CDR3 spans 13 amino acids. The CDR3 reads CATWGRHDWIKTF. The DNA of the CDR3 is TGTGCCACCTGGGGACGGCATGATTGGATCAAGACGTTT.

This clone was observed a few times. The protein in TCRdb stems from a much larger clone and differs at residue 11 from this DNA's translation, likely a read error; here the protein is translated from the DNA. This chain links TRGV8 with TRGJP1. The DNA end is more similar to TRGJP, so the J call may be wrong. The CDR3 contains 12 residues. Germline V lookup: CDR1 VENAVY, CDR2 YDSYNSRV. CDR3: CATWPTGWFKVF. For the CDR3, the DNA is TGTGCCACCTGGCCCACTGGTTGGTTCAAGGTATTT.

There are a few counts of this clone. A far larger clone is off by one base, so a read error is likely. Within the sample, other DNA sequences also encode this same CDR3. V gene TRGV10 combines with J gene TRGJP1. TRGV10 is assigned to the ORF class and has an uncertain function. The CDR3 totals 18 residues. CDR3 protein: CAAWGPPGWVTTGWFKIF. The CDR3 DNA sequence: TGTGCTGCGTGGGGCCCTCCTGGGTGGGTTACCACTGGCTGGTTCAAGATATTT.

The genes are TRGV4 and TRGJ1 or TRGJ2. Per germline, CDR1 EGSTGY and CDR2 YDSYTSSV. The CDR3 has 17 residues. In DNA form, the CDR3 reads TGTGCACCTCGGTGGCATCCCATAGGAGAAAATGGGTGGCAGAAACTCTTT. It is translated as CAPRWHPIGENGWQKLF.

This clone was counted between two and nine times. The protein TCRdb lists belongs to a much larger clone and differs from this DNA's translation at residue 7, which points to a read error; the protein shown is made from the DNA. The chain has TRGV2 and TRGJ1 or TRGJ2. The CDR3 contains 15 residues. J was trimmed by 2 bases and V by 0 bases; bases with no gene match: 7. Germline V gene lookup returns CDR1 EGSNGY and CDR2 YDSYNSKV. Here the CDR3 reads CATWDGPGDYYKKLF. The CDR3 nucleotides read TGTGCCACCTGGGACGGGCCGGGGGATTATTATAAGAAACTCTTT.

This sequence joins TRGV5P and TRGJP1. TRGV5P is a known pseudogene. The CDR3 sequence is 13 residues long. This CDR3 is CATWEYLWLFKIF. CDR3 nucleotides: TGTGCCACCTGGGAATATCTCTGGTTGTTCAAGATATTT.

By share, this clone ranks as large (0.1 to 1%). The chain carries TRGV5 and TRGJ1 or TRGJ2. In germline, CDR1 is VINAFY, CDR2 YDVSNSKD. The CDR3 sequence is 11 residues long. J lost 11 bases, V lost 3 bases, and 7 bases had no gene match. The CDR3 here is CATWDGGEKLF. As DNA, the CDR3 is TGTGCCACCTGGGACGGGGGGGAGAAACTCTTT.

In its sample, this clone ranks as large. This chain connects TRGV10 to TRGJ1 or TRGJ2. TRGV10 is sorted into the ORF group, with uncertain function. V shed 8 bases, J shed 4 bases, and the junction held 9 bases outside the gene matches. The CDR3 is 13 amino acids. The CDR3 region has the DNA TGTGCTGCGTGGGGATTGGGATATTATAAGAAACTCTTT. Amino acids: CAAWGLGYYKKLF.

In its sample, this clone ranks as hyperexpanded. The DNA of the CDR3 is TGTGCCTTGTGGGAGGTTAATACCACTGGTTGGTTCAAGATATTT. Translated: CALWEVNTTGWFKIF. V and J are TRGV9 and TRGJP1. The V segment lost 1 base and the J segment 0 bases; nucleotides outside the gene matches: 2. CDR1 is GITISATS and CDR2 is ISYDGTV in the germline V gene (reference sequence). The CDR3 has 15 residues.